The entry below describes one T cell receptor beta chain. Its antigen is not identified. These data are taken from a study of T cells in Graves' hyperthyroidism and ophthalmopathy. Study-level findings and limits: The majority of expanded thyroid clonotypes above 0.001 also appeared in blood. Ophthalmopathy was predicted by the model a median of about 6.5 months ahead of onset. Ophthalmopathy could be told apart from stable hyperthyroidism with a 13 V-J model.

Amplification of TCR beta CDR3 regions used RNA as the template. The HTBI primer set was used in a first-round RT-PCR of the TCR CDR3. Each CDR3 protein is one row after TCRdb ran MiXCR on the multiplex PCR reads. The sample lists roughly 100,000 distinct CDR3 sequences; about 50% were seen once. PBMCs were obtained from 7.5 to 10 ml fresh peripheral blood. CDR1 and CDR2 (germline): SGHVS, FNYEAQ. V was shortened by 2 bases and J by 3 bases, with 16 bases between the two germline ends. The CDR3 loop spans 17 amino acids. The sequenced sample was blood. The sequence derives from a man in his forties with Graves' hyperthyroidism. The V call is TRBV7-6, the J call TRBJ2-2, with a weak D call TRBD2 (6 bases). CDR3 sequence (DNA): TGTGCCAGCAGCTTAAGGGGAGGCTATCGAGACACCGGGGAGCTGTTTTTT. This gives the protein CASSLRGGYRDTGELFF.